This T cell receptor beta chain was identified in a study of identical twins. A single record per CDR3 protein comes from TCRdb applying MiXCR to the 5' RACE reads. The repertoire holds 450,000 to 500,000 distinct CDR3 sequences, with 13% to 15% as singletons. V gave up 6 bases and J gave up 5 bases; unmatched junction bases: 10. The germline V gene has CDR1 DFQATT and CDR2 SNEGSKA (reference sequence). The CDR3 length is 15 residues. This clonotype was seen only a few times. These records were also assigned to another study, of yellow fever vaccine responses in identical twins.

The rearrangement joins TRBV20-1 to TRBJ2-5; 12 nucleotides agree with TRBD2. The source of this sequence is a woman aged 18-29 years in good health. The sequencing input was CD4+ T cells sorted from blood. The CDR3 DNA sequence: TGCAGTGCCACCCCTAGCGGGGGGGCGTTGGAGACCCAGTACTTC. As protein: CSATPSGGALETQYF.